Below, 21 T cell receptor beta chains from the same sample are listed, as sequenced in a study of T cell responses to AZD1222 COVID-19 vaccine. Generated by immunoSEQ multiplex PCR, the TCRdb table keeps only in-frame clones and is missing some. The sample records about 150,000 clones, 75% to 90% being singletons. The sequenced sample was peripheral blood, obtained after recovery from COVID-19. The receptors here all came from an adult who had recovered from COVID-19.

This rearrangement joins TRBV19 to TRBJ1-5; D unresolved. The CDR3 is 14 residues long. The V gene's germline CDR1 is LNHDA and CDR2 SQIVND (reference sequence). V was clipped by 7 bases and J by 4 bases, with 14 bases between them. The CDR3 loop reads CASTALMANQPQHF. DNA for the CDR3: TGTGCCAGTACCGCGTTGATGGCTAATCAGCCCCAGCATTTT.

The J gene is TRBJ2-6, the V gene TRBV4-3; D ambiguous. CDR3 length: 18 amino acids. Between the trimmed V and J ends, which lost 5 bases and 0 bases, there was a span of 17 bases. CDR1 LGHNA and CDR2 YSLEER come from the germline V gene. CDR3 sequence: CASSADSGVSSGANVLTF. As DNA, the CDR3 is TGCGCCAGCAGCGCTGACTCGGGCGTGAGCTCTGGGGCCAACGTCCTGACTTTC.

The chain links TRBV19 to TRBJ1-5; 9 nucleotides line up with TRBD1. The ends lost 4 bases at V and 5 bases at J; junction bases unmatched: 12. CDR3 size: 17 residues. Germline V gives CDR1 LNHDA, CDR2 SQIVND (reference sequence). The CDR3 DNA reads as TGTGCCAGTAGTACAGCGTGGGACAGGGTAGTCTATCAGCCCCAGCATTTT. Protein: CASSTAWDRVVYQPQHF.

The rearrangement links TRBV9 to TRBJ1-5; D not resolved. The germline CDR1 and CDR2 sequences are SGDLS and YYNGEE. The V end was cut by 1 base, the J end by 2 bases, with 4 bases between. CDR3 length equals 13 residues. The CDR3 protein is CASSVSGNQPQHF. As DNA, the CDR3 is TGTGCCAGCAGCGTATCTGGCAATCAGCCCCAGCATTTT.

The chain links TRBV5-1 to TRBJ2-1, with 9 positions matching TRBD2. Germline V gene lookup returns CDR1 SGHRS and CDR2 YFSETQ. This CDR3 contains 16 residues. Unmatched junction bases numbered 5, after V lost 0 bases and J lost 4 bases. The CDR3, as DNA: TGCGCCAGCAGCTTGGCCTCTGCGGGAGGGTACAATGAGCAGTTCTTC. Protein: CASSLASAGGYNEQFF.

The chain joins TRBV27 to TRBJ2-7, with 11 positions matching TRBD2. This CDR3 spans 16 amino acids. CDR1 and CDR2 from the germline V gene are MNHEY and SMNVEV (reference sequence). V dropped 10 bases and J dropped 7; count of bases not matched to a gene: 18. CDR3 in DNA: TGTGCCACCCCGGCGACTAGCGGGACAAGGGCGATGGAGCAGTACTTC. Translated: CATPATSGTRAMEQYF.

The sample holds a few counts of this clone. The sample carries other DNA sequences with the same CDR3. This chain uses TRBV7-8 with TRBJ2-7, with unresolved D. Trimming pared 2 bases from V and 2 bases from J, leaving 10 bases between. The CDR3 runs to 14 residues. CDR1 is SGHVS and CDR2 is FQNEAQ in the germline V gene. CDR3 DNA: TGTGCCAGCAGCTTACGCGCAGGACCCTACGAGCAGTACTTC. Protein: CASSLRAGPYEQYF.

V usage is TRBV9 and J usage is TRBJ1-5; unclear D gene. Trimming left V 0 bases short and J 0 bases short, with 13 bases between. The V gene's germline CDR1 is SGDLS and CDR2 YYNGEE. The CDR3 is 17 amino acids. The CDR3 loop is CASSVGRQKDSNQPQHF. In nucleotides, the CDR3 is TGTGCCAGCAGCGTAGGGAGGCAGAAGGATAGCAATCAGCCCCAGCATTTT.

This clone was observed a single time. V is TRBV19 and J is TRBJ1-5; D ambiguous. V was clipped by 0 bases and J by 9 bases, with 9 bases between them. CDR3 length: 13 amino acids. CDR1 is LNHDA and CDR2 is SQIVND in the germline V gene (reference sequence). The CDR3 sequence: CASSIEGKGPQHF. Written as DNA, the CDR3 is TGTGCCAGTAGTATAGAGGGAAAGGGGCCCCAGCATTTT. The whole variable domain, filled in from reference TRBV19 and TRBJ1-5, reads DGGITQSPKYLFRKEGQNVTLSCEQNLNHDAMYWYRQDPGQGLRLIYYSQIVNDFQKGDIAEGYSVSREKKESFPLTVTSAQKNPTAFYLCASSIEGKGPQHFGDGTRLSIL.

This clone was recorded once. The sample holds other DNA sequences that translate to the same CDR3. This rearrangement joins TRBV18 to TRBJ2-7; the D is unclear. Germline V gene lookup returns CDR1 KGHSH and CDR2 LQKENI. V lost 0 bases and J lost 2, with 5 bases in between. This CDR3 contains 13 residues. The CDR3 protein is CASSPPGTYEQYF. The CDR3 DNA reads TGTGCCAGCTCACCACCAGGGACCTACGAGCAGTACTTC.

The chain is built from TRBV5-4 and TRBJ2-7; TRBD2 aligns across 8 bases. In germline, CDR1 is SGHNT, CDR2 YYREEE (reference sequence). This CDR3 contains 16 residues. The trim removed 0 bases at V and 0 bases at J, leaving 5 bases unmatched. The CDR3 reads CASSLVARGDSYEQYF. The CDR3 DNA sequence: TGTGCCAGCAGCTTGGTAGCGCGGGGGGACTCCTACGAGCAGTACTTC. Together with reference TRBV5-4 and TRBJ2-7, the CDR3 gives the full variable domain: ETGVTQSPTHLIKTRGQQVTLRCSSQSGHNTVSWYQQALGQGPQFIFQYYREEENGRGNFPPRFSGLQFPNYSSELNVNALELDDSALYLCASSLVARGDSYEQYFGPGTRLTVT.

The chain joins TRBV7-8 to TRBJ1-5; the match to TRBD1 covers 7 bases. From germline, CDR1 is SGHVS and CDR2 FQNEAQ. V trimming: 1 base; J trimming: 3 bases; junction bases outside the gene matches: 3. This CDR3 has 15 residues. For the CDR3, the DNA is TGTGCCAGCAGCTTAGGAGACAGGGCCAATCAGCCCCAGCATTTT. It codes for CASSLGDRANQPQHF. Full variable domain (rest looked up from reference TRBV7-8 and TRBJ1-5): GAGVSQSPRYKVAKRGQDVALRCDPISGHVSLFWYQQALGQGPEFLTYFQNEAQLDKSGLPSDRFFAERPEGSVSTLKIQRTQQEDSAVYLCASSLGDRANQPQHFGDGTRLSIL.

This chain connects TRBV5-1 to TRBJ2-1, with 14 bases matching TRBD2. CDR1 and CDR2 from the germline V gene are SGHRS and YFSETQ. The CDR3 is 20 amino acids. V was pared by 3 bases and J by 7 bases, with 18 bases of the junction left unmatched. CDR3 sequence: CASSSTGTSGRSPGDNEQFF. CDR3 in DNA: TGCGCCAGCAGCTCCACCGGGACTAGCGGGAGAAGTCCGGGCGATAATGAGCAGTTCTTC.

This rearrangement joins TRBV5-4 to TRBJ2-1; D is possibly TRBD2 (6 bases). The length of the CDR3 is 17 residues. Germline-derived CDR1 and CDR2 are SGHNT and YYREEE (reference sequence). Trimming removed 3 bases at V and 6 bases at J, with 22 bases between. The CDR3 protein is CASSYPYRESRSNEQFF. For the CDR3, the DNA is TGTGCCAGCAGCTACCCCTACCGGGAGTCAAGGAGCAATGAGCAGTTCTTC. The full variable domain, with the rest looked up from reference TRBV5-4 and TRBJ2-1, is ETGVTQSPTHLIKTRGQQVTLRCSSQSGHNTVSWYQQALGQGPQFIFQYYREEENGRGNFPPRFSGLQFPNYSSELNVNALELDDSALYLCASSYPYRESRSNEQFFGPGTRLTVL.

The genes are TRBV6-5 and TRBJ1-3, with D perhaps TRBD1 (5 bases). Trimming stripped 6 bases from V and 0 bases from J, with 12 bases between. Germline V gene data show CDR1 as MNHEY and CDR2 as SVGAGI. This CDR3 is built from 15 residues. CDR3 loop: CASRKEGSSGNTIYF. CDR3 sequence (DNA): TGTGCCAGCAGGAAAGAGGGGAGCTCTGGAAACACCATATATTTT.

The V and J genes are TRBV7-3 and TRBJ2-7; TRBD1 is a possible D gene (5 bases). The CDR3 loop spans 15 amino acids. The V end lost 2 bases, the J end lost 0 bases, and 11 bases lay between the germline ends. Germline V gene data show CDR1 as SGHTA and CDR2 as FQGTGA. This chain's CDR3 is CASSLGADSSYEQYF. DNA of the CDR3: TGTGCCAGCAGCTTAGGGGCAGATAGCTCCTACGAGCAGTACTTC.

The chain is built from TRBV6-4 and TRBJ2-3; D unresolved. Trimming left V 0 bases short and J 0 bases short, with 7 bases between. This CDR3 comprises 15 residues. Per the germline V gene, CDR1 is MRHNA and CDR2 is SNTAGT. The CDR3 DNA is TGTGCCAGCAGTGACTCCCAAGATAGCACAGATACGCAGTATTTT. Translated, it gives CASSDSQDSTDTQYF.

The rearrangement links TRBV3-1 (or the pseudogene TRBV3-2) to TRBJ2-3; the match to TRBD2 covers 8 bases. CDR1 is LGHDT and CDR2 is YNNKEL in the germline V gene (reference sequence). V lost 0 bases and J lost 4; bases outside the gene matches: 12. The CDR3 has 18 amino acids. In DNA form, the CDR3 reads TGTGCCAGCAGCCAAGATTATCAAGCGGGAGAGGTTCCAGATACGCAGTATTTT. It encodes CASSQDYQAGEVPDTQYF.

The chain recombines TRBV11-2 with TRBJ1-1; 9 nucleotides match TRBD1. The CDR3 loop spans 16 amino acids. Trimming cost V 5 bases and J 3 bases; bases outside gene matches: 10. Germline V gene data show CDR1 as SGHAT and CDR2 as FQNNGV. DNA of the CDR3: TGTGCCAGCAGCGGGCAACAGGGGGCGGTGTACACTGAAGCTTTCTTT. Translation gives CASSGQQGAVYTEAFF.

The chain has TRBV25-1 and TRBJ1-5; no clear D. CDR1 is MGHDK, CDR2 SYGVNS, per germline. This CDR3 is 13 amino acids long. The V end lost 3 bases, the J end lost 9 bases, and 12 bases lay between the germline ends. As DNA, the CDR3 is TGTGCCAGCAGTGAGTCCCCGATGGCGCCCCAGCATTTT. Translation: CASSESPMAPQHF.

The rearrangement links TRBV3-1 (or the pseudogene TRBV3-2) to TRBJ1-6; D call uncertain. Germline V gene sequence: CDR1 LGHDT, CDR2 YNNKEL (reference sequence). The ends were cut back, 6 bases at V and 9 bases at J, with 9 bases in the middle. The CDR3 consists of 12 residues. Written as DNA, the CDR3 is TGTGCCAGCAGTCGGGGAGTTTCACCCCTCCACTTT. The encoded protein is CASSRGVSPLHF.